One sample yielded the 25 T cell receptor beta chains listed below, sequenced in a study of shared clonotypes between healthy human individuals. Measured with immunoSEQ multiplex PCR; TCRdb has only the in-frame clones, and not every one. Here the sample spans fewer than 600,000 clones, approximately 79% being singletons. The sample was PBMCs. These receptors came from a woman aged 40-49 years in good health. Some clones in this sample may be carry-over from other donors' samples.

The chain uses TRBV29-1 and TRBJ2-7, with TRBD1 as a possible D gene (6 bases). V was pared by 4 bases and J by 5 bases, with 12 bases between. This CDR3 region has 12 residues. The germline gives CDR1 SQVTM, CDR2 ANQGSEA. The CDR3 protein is CSVVQGAHEQYF. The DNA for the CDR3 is TGCAGCGTTGTACAGGGAGCCCACGAGCAGTACTTC.

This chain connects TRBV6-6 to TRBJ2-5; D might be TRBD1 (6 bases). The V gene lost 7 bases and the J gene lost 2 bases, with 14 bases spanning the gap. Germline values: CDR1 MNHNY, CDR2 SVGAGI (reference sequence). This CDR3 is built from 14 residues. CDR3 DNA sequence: TGTGCCAGCAAGCGACCGACAGGTCAAGAGACCCAGTACTTC. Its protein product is CASKRPTGQETQYF.

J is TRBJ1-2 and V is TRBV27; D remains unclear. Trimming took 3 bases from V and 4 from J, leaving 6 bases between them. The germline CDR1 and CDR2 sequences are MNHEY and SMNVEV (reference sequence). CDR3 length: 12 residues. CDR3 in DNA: TGTGCCAGCAGTTTCGGTGGCTATGGCTACACCTTC. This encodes CASSFGGYGYTF.

The CDR3 loop is CASNLQGPQPQHF. The CDR3 coding sequence is TGTGCCAGCAACTTACAGGGGCCTCAGCCCCAGCATTTT. The chain carries TRBV6-1 and TRBJ1-5; 7 bases match TRBD1. Germline CDR1 MNHNS, CDR2 SASEGT. V lost 7 bases and J lost 6; bases outside the gene matches: 6. The CDR3 is 13 amino acids.

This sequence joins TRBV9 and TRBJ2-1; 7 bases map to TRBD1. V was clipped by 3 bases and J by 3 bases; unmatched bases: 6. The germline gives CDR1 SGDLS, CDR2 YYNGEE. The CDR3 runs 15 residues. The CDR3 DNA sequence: TGTGCCAGCAGCGCCACAACAGGGGTCTACAATGAGCAGTTCTTC. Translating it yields CASSATTGVYNEQFF.

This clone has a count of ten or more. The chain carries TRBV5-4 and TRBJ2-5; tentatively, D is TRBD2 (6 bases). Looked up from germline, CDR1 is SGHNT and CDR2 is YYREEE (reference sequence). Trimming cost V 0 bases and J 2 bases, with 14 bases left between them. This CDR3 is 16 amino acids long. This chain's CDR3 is CASSLDGGMGQETQYF. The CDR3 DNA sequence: TGTGCCAGCAGCTTGGACGGCGGGATGGGGCAAGAGACCCAGTACTTC.

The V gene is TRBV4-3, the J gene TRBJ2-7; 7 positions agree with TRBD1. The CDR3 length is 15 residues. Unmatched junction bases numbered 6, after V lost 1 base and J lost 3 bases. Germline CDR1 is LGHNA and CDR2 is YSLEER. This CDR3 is CASSQAGTEHYEQYF. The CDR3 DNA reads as TGCGCCAGCAGCCAAGCCGGGACAGAGCACTACGAGCAGTACTTC.

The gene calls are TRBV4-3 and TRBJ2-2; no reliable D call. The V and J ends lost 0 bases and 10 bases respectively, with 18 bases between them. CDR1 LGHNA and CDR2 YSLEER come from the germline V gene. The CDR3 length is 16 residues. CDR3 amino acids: CASSQDLEVSGQELFF. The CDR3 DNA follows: TGCGCCAGCAGCCAAGATTTAGAGGTATCGGGCCAGGAGCTGTTTTTT.

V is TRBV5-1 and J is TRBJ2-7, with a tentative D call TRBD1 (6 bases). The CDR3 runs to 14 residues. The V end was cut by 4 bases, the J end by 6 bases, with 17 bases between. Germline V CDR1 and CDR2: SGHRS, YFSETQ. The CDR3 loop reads CASSTSDSSSEQYF. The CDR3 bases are TGCGCCAGCAGCACCTCGGACAGTTCATCCGAGCAGTACTTC.

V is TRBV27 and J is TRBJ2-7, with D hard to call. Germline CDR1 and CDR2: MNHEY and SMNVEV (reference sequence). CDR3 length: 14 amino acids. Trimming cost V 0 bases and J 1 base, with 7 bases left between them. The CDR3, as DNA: TGTGCCAGCAGTTTATCGGAGCGTTCCTACGAGCAGTACTTC. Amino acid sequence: CASSLSERSYEQYF.

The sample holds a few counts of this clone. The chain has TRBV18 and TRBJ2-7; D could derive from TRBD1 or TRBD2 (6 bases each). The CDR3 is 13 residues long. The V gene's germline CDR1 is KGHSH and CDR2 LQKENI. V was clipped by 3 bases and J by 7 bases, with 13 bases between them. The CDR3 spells CASSPTRGGEQYF. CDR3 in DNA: TGTGCCAGCTCACCGACCAGGGGAGGAGAGCAGTACTTC.

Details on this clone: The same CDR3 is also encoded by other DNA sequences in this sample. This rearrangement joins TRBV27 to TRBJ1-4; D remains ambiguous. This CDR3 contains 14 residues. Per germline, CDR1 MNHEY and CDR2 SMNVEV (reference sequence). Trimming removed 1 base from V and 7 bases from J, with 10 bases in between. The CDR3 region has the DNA TGTGCCAGCAGTTTATGGGGATGGGGTGAAAAACTGTTTTTT. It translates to CASSLWGWGEKLFF.

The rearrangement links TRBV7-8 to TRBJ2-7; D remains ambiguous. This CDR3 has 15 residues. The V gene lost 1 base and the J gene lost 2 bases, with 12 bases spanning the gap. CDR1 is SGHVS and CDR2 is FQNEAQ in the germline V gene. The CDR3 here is CASSLVGNSAYEQYF. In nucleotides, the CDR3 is TGTGCCAGCAGCTTAGTGGGGAATTCGGCCTACGAGCAGTACTTC.

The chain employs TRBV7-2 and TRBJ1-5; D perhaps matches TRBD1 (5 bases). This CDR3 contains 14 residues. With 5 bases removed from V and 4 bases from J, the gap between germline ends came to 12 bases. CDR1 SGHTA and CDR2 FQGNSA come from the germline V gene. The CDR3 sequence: CASSPGGRNQPQHF. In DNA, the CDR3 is TGTGCCAGCAGCCCGGGGGGAAGGAATCAGCCCCAGCATTTT.

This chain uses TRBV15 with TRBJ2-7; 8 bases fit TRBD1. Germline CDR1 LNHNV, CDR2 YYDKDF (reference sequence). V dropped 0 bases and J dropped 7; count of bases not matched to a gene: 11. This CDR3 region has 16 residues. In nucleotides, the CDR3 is TGTGCCACCAGCAGAGATCGGAGGACAGGGTCAGAGGAGCAGTACTTC. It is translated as CATSRDRRTGSEEQYF. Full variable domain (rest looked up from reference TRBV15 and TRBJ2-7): DAMVIQNPRYQVTQFGKPVTLSCSQTLNHNVMYWYQQKSSQAPKLLFHYYDKDFNNEADTPDNFQSRRPNTSFCFLDIRSPGLGDTAMYLCATSRDRRTGSEEQYFGPGTRLTVT.

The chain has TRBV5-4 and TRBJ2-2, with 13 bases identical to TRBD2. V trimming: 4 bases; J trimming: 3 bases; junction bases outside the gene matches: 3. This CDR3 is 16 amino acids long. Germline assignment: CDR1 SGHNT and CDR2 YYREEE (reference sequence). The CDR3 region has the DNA TGTGCCAGCAGCGCGGGACTAGCGGGGCACACCGGGGAGCTGTTTTTT. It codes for CASSAGLAGHTGELFF.

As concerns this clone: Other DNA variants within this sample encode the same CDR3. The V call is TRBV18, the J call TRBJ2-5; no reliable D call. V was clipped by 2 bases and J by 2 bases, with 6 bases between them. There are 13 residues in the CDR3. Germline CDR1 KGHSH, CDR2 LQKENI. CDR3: CASSPTDQETQYF. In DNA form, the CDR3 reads TGTGCCAGCTCACCAACAGATCAAGAGACCCAGTACTTC.

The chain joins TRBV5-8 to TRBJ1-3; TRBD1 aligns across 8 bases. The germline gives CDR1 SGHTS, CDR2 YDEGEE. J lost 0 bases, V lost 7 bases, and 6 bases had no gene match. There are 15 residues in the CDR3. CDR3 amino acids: CASQGQATSGNTIYF. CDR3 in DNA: TGTGCCAGCCAGGGACAGGCGACCTCTGGAAACACCATATATTTT.

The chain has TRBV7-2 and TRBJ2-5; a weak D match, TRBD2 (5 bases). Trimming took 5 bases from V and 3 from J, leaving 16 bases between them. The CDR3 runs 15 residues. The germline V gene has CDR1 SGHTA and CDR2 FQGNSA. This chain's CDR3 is CASSPDRGPEETQYF. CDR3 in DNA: TGTGCCAGCAGCCCCGACCGAGGGCCCGAAGAGACCCAGTACTTC.

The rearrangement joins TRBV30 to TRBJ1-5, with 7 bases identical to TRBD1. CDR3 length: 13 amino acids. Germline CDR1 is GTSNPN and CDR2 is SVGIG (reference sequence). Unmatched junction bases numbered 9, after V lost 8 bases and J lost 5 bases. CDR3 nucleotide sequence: TGTGCCGGGGGACAGTCGGGGGATCAGCCCCAGCATTTT. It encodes CAGGQSGDQPQHF.

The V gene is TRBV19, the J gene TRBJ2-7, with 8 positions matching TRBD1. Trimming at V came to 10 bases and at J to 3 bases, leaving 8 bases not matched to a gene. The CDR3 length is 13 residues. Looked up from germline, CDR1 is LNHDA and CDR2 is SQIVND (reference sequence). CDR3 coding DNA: TGTGCCACCGCCGGGACAGGTGGCTACGAGCAGTACTTC. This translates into CATAGTGGYEQYF.

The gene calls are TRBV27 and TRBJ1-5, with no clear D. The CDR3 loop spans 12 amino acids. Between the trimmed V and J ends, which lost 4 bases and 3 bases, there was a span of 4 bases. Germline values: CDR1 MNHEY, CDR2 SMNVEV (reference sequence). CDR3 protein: CASSYPNQPQHF. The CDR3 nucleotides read TGTGCCAGCAGTTATCCCAATCAGCCCCAGCATTTT.

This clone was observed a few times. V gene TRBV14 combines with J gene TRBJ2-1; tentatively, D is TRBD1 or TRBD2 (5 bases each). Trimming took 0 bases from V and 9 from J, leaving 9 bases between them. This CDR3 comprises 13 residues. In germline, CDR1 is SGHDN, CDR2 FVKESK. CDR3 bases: TGTGCCAGCAGCCAAGATTTTGGGGGTGAGCAGTTCTTC. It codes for CASSQDFGGEQFF.

The CDR3 coding sequence is TGTGCCAGCAGCCACACAGGGACGGGCTATGGCTACACCTTC. Protein product: CASSHTGTGYGYTF. The chain joins TRBV5-5 to TRBJ1-2; the D gene is possibly TRBD1 (6 bases). V was shortened by 4 bases and J by 4 bases, with 14 bases between the two germline ends. From germline, CDR1 is SGHKS and CDR2 YYEKEE (reference sequence). The CDR3 length is 14 residues.

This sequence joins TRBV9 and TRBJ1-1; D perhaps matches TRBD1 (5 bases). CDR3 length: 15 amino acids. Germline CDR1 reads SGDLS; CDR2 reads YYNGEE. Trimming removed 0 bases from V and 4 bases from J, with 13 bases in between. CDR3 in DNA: TGTGCCAGCAGCGTAGCCACTGCAGGGTCCACTGAAGCTTTCTTT. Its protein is CASSVATAGSTEAFF.